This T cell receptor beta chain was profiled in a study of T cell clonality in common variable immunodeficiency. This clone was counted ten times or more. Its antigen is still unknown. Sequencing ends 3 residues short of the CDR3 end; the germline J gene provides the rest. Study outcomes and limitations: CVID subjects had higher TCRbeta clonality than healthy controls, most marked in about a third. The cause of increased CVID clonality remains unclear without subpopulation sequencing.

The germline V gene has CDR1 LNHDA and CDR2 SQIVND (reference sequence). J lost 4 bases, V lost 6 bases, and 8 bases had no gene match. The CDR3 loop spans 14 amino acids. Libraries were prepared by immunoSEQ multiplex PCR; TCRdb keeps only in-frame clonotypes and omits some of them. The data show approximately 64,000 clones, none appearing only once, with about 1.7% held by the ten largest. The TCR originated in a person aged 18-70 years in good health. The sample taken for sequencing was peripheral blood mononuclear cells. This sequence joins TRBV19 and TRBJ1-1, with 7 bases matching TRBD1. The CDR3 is CASSHTGATTEAFF. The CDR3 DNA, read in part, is TGTGCCAGTAGCCATACAGGGGCTACCACTGAA.